The clone carrying this T cell receptor (beta chain) was recorded only once. The record originates from a study of blood T cell repertoires in COVID-19. Study-level background: Sources were T cells, B-cell-depleted T cells, or PBMCs; the material itself was cDNA or gDNA.

CDR3 size: 13 residues. Trimming removed 5 bases at V and 7 bases at J, with 12 bases between. Germline CDR1 reads SEHNR; CDR2 reads FQNEAQ (reference sequence). Authors' processing steps: By means of reference gene primer amplification, nucleated cell counts were estimated. The assay was immunoSEQ multiplex PCR, and TCRdb's table has in-frame clones only and misses some. V, J and clone size are those of that table, while D and trimming were read from the DNA. This repertoire shows some 220,000 clones, about 80% found once; its top ten account for approximately 1.4%. The participants were between roughly 18 and 89 years old and came from roughly 25 US areas. Grouping used clinical history reported by participants in a survey and questionnaire.

V and J are TRBV7-9 and TRBJ2-1; the D gene is possibly TRBD1 (5 bases). The sequence was obtained from a woman aged 40 to 49 with acute COVID-19. The material sequenced was PBMCs or T cells enriched from blood (not recorded which). Here the CDR3 DNA reads TGTGCCAGCAGCCGCGGACAACAAAATGAGCAGTTCTTC. Residues: CASSRGQQNEQFF.